This TCR beta chain was profiled in a study of blood T cell repertoires in COVID-19. At the level of the study: Acute-phase and convalescent COVID-19 samples originated in the United States, Italy and Spain. The analysed material was cDNA or gDNA that came from T cells, B-cell-depleted T cells, or PBMCs.

Methods used by the authors: The assay estimated nucleated cells by amplifying reference gene primers. Some clones are missing from TCRdb's copy, which holds only in-frame ones; the method was immunoSEQ multiplex PCR. The V and J calls and clone size are taken from that table; D and trimming were inferred from the DNA. The sample contains some 200,000 clones, 85% to 90% of which appear only once. V lost 5 bases, J lost 4 bases, and 11 bases stayed unmatched. Germline CDR1 and CDR2: MNHEY and SVGEGT. The CDR3 totals 16 residues. The chain recombines TRBV6-2 or TRBV6-3 with TRBJ1-1; TRBD1 aligns across 9 bases. The TCR originated in a woman aged 18-29 years who had recovered from COVID-19. Sequencing was done on a sample of peripheral blood. The CDR3 reads CASSLPGTGSVTEAFF. CDR3 coding DNA: TGTGCCAGCAGTCTCCCCGGGACAGGGAGCGTCACTGAAGCTTTCTTT.